One sample yielded the 30 T cell receptor beta chains listed below, sequenced in a study of T cell responses to AZD1222 COVID-19 vaccine. Assay: immunoSEQ multiplex PCR; the TCRdb copy retains only in-frame clones and omits some. This repertoire shows some 89,000 clones, around 87% found once; its top ten account for roughly 4.5%. Sequences were derived from peripheral blood, sampled on day 0 of MenACWY control vaccination. These receptors all stem from an adult in good health.

The rearrangement uses TRBV27 and TRBJ2-2, with D unresolved. The CDR3 extends over 15 amino acids. From germline, CDR1 is MNHEY and CDR2 SMNVEV (reference sequence). V lost 4 bases and J 1 base, leaving 10 bases between the germline ends. The CDR3 reads CASSWAWENTGELFF. CDR3 sequence (DNA): TGTGCCAGCAGTTGGGCCTGGGAGAACACCGGGGAGCTGTTTTTT.

The V gene is TRBV28, the J gene TRBJ1-6; TRBD1 might be the D (6 bases). The CDR3 spans 14 residues. Trimming removed 3 bases from V and 7 bases from J, with 10 bases in between. Germline V gene data show CDR1 as MDHEN and CDR2 as SYDVKM. The CDR3 here is CASSFTGNNSPLHF. The CDR3, as DNA: TGTGCCAGCAGTTTTACAGGGAACAATTCACCCCTCCACTTT.

The V gene is TRBV18, the J gene TRBJ1-2; D remains ambiguous. CDR1 is KGHSH, CDR2 LQKENI, per germline. The CDR3 consists of 14 residues. The ends were cut back, 2 bases at V and 6 bases at J, with 13 bases in the middle. The CDR3 loop is CASSPNGRADGYTF. DNA of the CDR3: TGTGCCAGCTCACCAAACGGAAGGGCGGATGGCTACACCTTC.

This clone was seen a few times. This chain uses TRBV6-5 with TRBJ2-2, with D tentatively TRBD2 (5 bases). Germline CDR1 MNHEY, CDR2 SVGAGI. Trimming left V 6 bases short and J 2 bases short, with 10 bases between. This CDR3 is built from 14 residues. The chain's CDR3 is CASRTTPNTGELFF. The CDR3 DNA reads TGTGCCAGCAGGACTACCCCTAACACCGGGGAGCTGTTTTTT.

V is TRBV27 and J is TRBJ1-6, with a weak D call TRBD1 (5 bases). V was trimmed by 7 bases and J by 7 bases, leaving 8 bases between them. This CDR3 is 12 amino acids long. The germline CDR1 and CDR2 sequences are MNHEY and SMNVEV (reference sequence). CDR3 DNA sequence: TGTGCCAGCACGGGGGGGAATTCACCCCTCCACTTT. Translating gives CASTGGNSPLHF.

The V call is TRBV6-2 or TRBV6-3, the J call TRBJ1-4; D is ambiguous. Germline CDR1 reads MNHEY; CDR2 reads SVGEGT. The CDR3 consists of 15 residues. Trimming took 0 bases from V and 8 from J, leaving 13 bases between them. The chain's CDR3 is CASSYSVGRQEKLFF. As DNA, the CDR3 is TGTGCCAGCAGTTACTCCGTCGGTAGGCAGGAAAAACTGTTTTTT.

In its sample, this clone was seen once. The chain links TRBV28 to TRBJ2-7; 7 bases fit TRBD1. The CDR3 has 16 residues. Germline CDR1 MDHEN, CDR2 SYDVKM. The ends lost 5 bases at V and 2 bases at J; junction bases unmatched: 12. The CDR3 sequence is CASSPITGQVTYEQYF. The CDR3 coding sequence is TGTGCCAGCAGTCCGATAACCGGACAGGTGACCTACGAGCAGTACTTC.

The rearrangement links TRBV29-1 to TRBJ2-1; D unclear. The CDR3 has 11 residues. V dropped 4 bases and J dropped 7 bases, with 8 bases sitting between them. CDR1 and CDR2 from the germline V gene are SQVTM and ANQGSEA. The CDR3 reads CSVGPWNEQFF. In DNA, the CDR3 is TGCAGCGTTGGACCGTGGAATGAGCAGTTCTTC.

This chain uses TRBV2 with TRBJ1-4; 7 positions agree with TRBD1. J gave up 7 bases and V 4 bases, and 9 bases lay outside the gene matches. Germline lookup yields CDR1 SNHLY and CDR2 FYNNEI. This CDR3 comprises 15 residues. CDR3 coding DNA: TGTGCCAGCAGTGCTCAGGGGGATTCCGGTGAAAAACTGTTTTTT. It specifies CASSAQGDSGEKLFF.

The chain links TRBV28 to TRBJ1-6, with a weak D call TRBD1 (5 bases). CDR3 size: 14 residues. Germline V gives CDR1 MDHEN, CDR2 SYDVKM. Trimming removed 7 bases from V and 7 bases from J, with 14 bases in between. CDR3 coding DNA: TGTGCCAGCATCGCAGGGACCGTCAATTCACCCCTCCACTTT. Translation: CASIAGTVNSPLHF.

This chain links TRBV20-1 with TRBJ2-5, with 13 bases that match TRBD2. The CDR3 length is 15 residues. Germline trimming cut 3 bases from V and 5 bases from J; bases unmatched to any gene: 6. Germline values: CDR1 DFQATT, CDR2 SNEGSKA (reference sequence). In DNA form, the CDR3 reads TGCAGTGCTAGTTGGACTAGCGGGAGTGTGGAGACCCAGTACTTC. As protein: CSASWTSGSVETQYF.

The V call is TRBV11-2, the J call TRBJ2-5; 8 nucleotides match TRBD2. The junction had 8 bases not matched to a gene; V was cut back by 1 base and J by 7 bases. Germline V gives CDR1 SGHAT, CDR2 FQNNGV. This CDR3 spans 15 amino acids. CDR3 bases: TGTGCCAGCAGCTTAGGCAGTAGCGGGATTGGGACCCAGTACTTC. Translated: CASSLGSSGIGTQYF.

The J gene is TRBJ2-5, the V gene TRBV7-9; D may be TRBD1 (6 bases). The germline V and J ends were trimmed by 4 bases and 6 bases, with 12 bases remaining between them. This CDR3 comprises 13 residues. Looked up from germline, CDR1 is SEHNR and CDR2 is FQNEAQ (reference sequence). The DNA of the CDR3 is TGTGCCAGCAGCTCAGGGGACCAGCAGACCCAGTACTTC. This translates into CASSSGDQQTQYF.

V usage is TRBV5-1 and J usage is TRBJ2-7; 8 bases agree with TRBD1. The J segment lost 3 bases and the V segment lost 4 bases, leaving 3 bases of the junction unmatched. Germline-derived CDR1 and CDR2 are SGHRS and YFSETQ. The CDR3 is made up of 13 amino acids. CDR3 sequence (DNA): TGCGCCAGCAGCCCCGACAGGGGCTACGAGCAGTACTTC. It codes for CASSPDRGYEQYF.

The gene calls are TRBV6-5 and TRBJ2-3; 10 bases line up with TRBD2. V was clipped by 5 bases and J by 2 bases; unmatched bases: 4. The CDR3 is 15 amino acids. Germline loops: CDR1 MNHEY, CDR2 SVGAGI. The DNA of the CDR3 is TGTGCCAGCAGTCGGACTAGCGGATTCACAGATACGCAGTATTTT. Translation gives CASSRTSGFTDTQYF.

The chain is built from TRBV24-1 and TRBJ2-2; D is undetermined. Germline assignment: CDR1 KGHDR and CDR2 SFDVKD. The V gene lost 1 base and the J gene lost 0 bases, with 8 bases spanning the gap. The CDR3 has 16 residues. CDR3 DNA: TGTGCCACCAGTGATTTAAAGGGATCGAACACCGGGGAGCTGTTTTTT. This encodes CATSDLKGSNTGELFF.

The chain links TRBV6-5 to TRBJ1-4; 8 nucleotides match TRBD1. J was trimmed by 3 bases and V by 6 bases; bases with no gene match: 3. CDR1 is MNHEY and CDR2 is SVGAGI in the germline V gene. The CDR3 has 14 amino acids. CDR3 region: CASSRTGPNEKLFF. In DNA form, the CDR3 reads TGTGCCAGCAGCCGGACAGGGCCTAATGAAAAACTGTTTTTT.

The gene calls are TRBV3-1 (or the pseudogene TRBV3-2) and TRBJ2-1, with 10 bases identical to TRBD2. The V gene end was trimmed by 6 bases and the J gene end by 4 bases; junction bases not matched to a gene: 6. The germline gives CDR1 LGHDT, CDR2 YNNKEL (reference sequence). The CDR3 covers 15 residues. The CDR3 nucleotides are TGTGCCAGCAGAGACGAGCGGGAGGGGTACAATGAGCAGTTCTTC. This sequence encodes CASRDEREGYNEQFF.

The rearrangement links TRBV7-9 to TRBJ1-4; 8 nucleotides match TRBD1. CDR1 is SEHNR and CDR2 is FQNEAQ in the germline V gene (reference sequence). V was pared by 4 bases and J by 5 bases, with 6 bases of the junction left unmatched. The length of the CDR3 is 15 residues. The CDR3 DNA reads TGTGCCAGCAGCTCGTGGACAGGGAAGAATGAAAAACTGTTTTTT. Residues: CASSSWTGKNEKLFF.

The genes are TRBV7-2 and TRBJ1-2; 8 bases fit TRBD1. The CDR3 is 12 residues long. The germline gives CDR1 SGHTA, CDR2 FQGNSA. Trimming at V came to 9 bases and at J to 6 bases, leaving 6 bases not matched to a gene. CDR3 coding DNA: TGTGCCAGAAGACAGGGGAAGGATGGCTACACCTTC. Protein: CARRQGKDGYTF.

This sequence joins TRBV5-6 and TRBJ1-1; 7 positions match TRBD1. CDR1 and CDR2 (germline): SGHDT, YYEEEE. J gave up 0 bases and V 4 bases, and 3 bases lay outside the gene matches. The CDR3 extends over 14 amino acids. The CDR3 reads CASSRDSLNTEAFF. The DNA for the CDR3 is TGTGCCAGCAGCAGGGACAGTCTGAACACTGAAGCTTTCTTT.

This chain joins TRBV14 and TRBJ2-5; D is possibly TRBD2 (5 bases). V shed 0 bases and J shed 7 bases, with 12 bases lying between them. This CDR3 contains 14 residues. Germline CDR1 is SGHDN and CDR2 is FVKESK. The CDR3 is CASSQELAGGTQYF. DNA of the CDR3: TGTGCCAGCAGCCAAGAATTGGCTGGAGGGACCCAGTACTTC.

The chain couples TRBV3-1 (or the pseudogene TRBV3-2) to TRBJ1-2; D may be TRBD1 (5 bases). The CDR3 is 16 residues long. Trimming cost V 4 bases and J 2 bases, with 17 bases left between them. The germline gives CDR1 LGHDT, CDR2 YNNKEL (reference sequence). The CDR3 region is CASSLASGGINYGYTF. DNA of the CDR3: TGTGCCAGCAGCCTGGCTTCGGGGGGAATAAACTATGGCTACACCTTC.

CDR3 coding DNA: TGTGCCAGCAGCCAAATTCTCCCCGCCAGAAGAGACGAGCAGTACTTC. It codes for CASSQILPARRDEQYF. V is TRBV14 and J is TRBJ2-7; D call uncertain. The CDR3 sequence is 16 residues long. From germline, CDR1 is SGHDN and CDR2 FVKESK. V shed 2 bases and J shed 5 bases, with 19 bases lying between them.

DNA of the CDR3: TGTGCCAGCAGTTCACAGGGGGACACTGAAGCTTTCTTT. It codes for CASSSQGDTEAFF. The chain carries TRBV6-4 and TRBJ1-1, with 8 bases lining up with TRBD1. The V segment lost 5 bases and the J segment 3 bases; nucleotides outside the gene matches: 2. The CDR3 totals 13 residues. Germline CDR1 reads MRHNA; CDR2 reads SNTAGT.

The chain employs TRBV28 and TRBJ2-4; D remains unclear. Germline-derived CDR1 and CDR2 are MDHEN and SYDVKM. The CDR3 is made up of 13 amino acids. Trimming stripped 1 base from V and 0 bases from J, with 1 base between. The CDR3 DNA reads TGTGCCAGCAGTTTATTAGCCAAAAACATTCAGTACTTC. Its translation: CASSLLAKNIQYF.

V usage is TRBV4-1 and J usage is TRBJ2-2; D may be TRBD1 or TRBD2 (5 bases each). Germline lookup yields CDR1 MGHRA and CDR2 YSYEKL. The V gene lost 0 bases and the J gene lost 6 bases, with 11 bases spanning the gap. This CDR3 is 15 amino acids long. CDR3 sequence reads: CASSQEPGPAGELFF. The CDR3 coding sequence is TGCGCCAGCAGCCAAGAACCGGGGCCCGCCGGGGAGCTGTTTTTT.

This sequence joins TRBV4-3 and TRBJ2-7; D tentatively fits TRBD1 or TRBD2 (5 bases each). Trimming pared 0 bases from V and 5 bases from J, leaving 20 bases between. The CDR3 covers 17 residues. The germline gives CDR1 LGHNA, CDR2 YSLEER. Here the CDR3 reads CASSQEVVGAGSHEQYF. DNA of the CDR3: TGCGCCAGCAGCCAAGAGGTCGTCGGGGCAGGGAGCCACGAGCAGTACTTC.

A single count supports this clone. V is TRBV6-1 and J is TRBJ1-2, with a possible D match to TRBD1 (5 bases). Trimming pared 4 bases from V and 4 bases from J, leaving 25 bases between. Per germline, CDR1 MNHNS and CDR2 SASEGT. The CDR3 sequence is 18 residues long. For the CDR3, the DNA is TGTGCCAGCAGTGCATCCATCATCGCAGGGTTCGACGCCTATGGCTACACCTTC. Translation: CASSASIIAGFDAYGYTF.

The chain has TRBV24-1 and TRBJ2-1, with D unclear. The V end was cut by 5 bases, the J end by 8 bases, with 18 bases between. This CDR3 region has 15 residues. Looked up from germline, CDR1 is KGHDR and CDR2 is SFDVKD. CDR3: CATSAPGGTHHEQFF. The CDR3 region has the DNA TGTGCCACCAGTGCCCCGGGTGGAACTCACCATGAGCAGTTCTTC.